This T cell receptor beta chain was obtained from a study of identical twins. TCRdb passed the 5' RACE reads through MiXCR, listing each CDR3 protein once. The sample comprises fewer than 900,000 distinct CDR3 sequences, 15% to 20% of which are singletons, and roughly 14% rests with the top ten. The CDR3 sequence is 16 residues long. V gave up 5 bases and J gave up 3 bases, with 20 bases separating them. CDR1 SGHVS and CDR2 FNYEAQ come from the germline V gene. These data were also reused for a study on T cells expressing NK-cell markers. That source notes: The study found these clonotypes also leading the CD3+CD56-NKG2C+ fraction in several donors.

This clonotype was sampled from a woman between 18 and 30 years old in good health. This chain joins TRBV7-6 and TRBJ2-7; perhaps TRBD2 as D (6 bases). The sequenced sample was PBMCs. The CDR3 protein is CASSRSSGNPGYEQYF. In nucleotides, the CDR3 is TGTGCCAGCAGCCGAAGTAGCGGTAACCCCGGCTACGAGCAGTACTTC.